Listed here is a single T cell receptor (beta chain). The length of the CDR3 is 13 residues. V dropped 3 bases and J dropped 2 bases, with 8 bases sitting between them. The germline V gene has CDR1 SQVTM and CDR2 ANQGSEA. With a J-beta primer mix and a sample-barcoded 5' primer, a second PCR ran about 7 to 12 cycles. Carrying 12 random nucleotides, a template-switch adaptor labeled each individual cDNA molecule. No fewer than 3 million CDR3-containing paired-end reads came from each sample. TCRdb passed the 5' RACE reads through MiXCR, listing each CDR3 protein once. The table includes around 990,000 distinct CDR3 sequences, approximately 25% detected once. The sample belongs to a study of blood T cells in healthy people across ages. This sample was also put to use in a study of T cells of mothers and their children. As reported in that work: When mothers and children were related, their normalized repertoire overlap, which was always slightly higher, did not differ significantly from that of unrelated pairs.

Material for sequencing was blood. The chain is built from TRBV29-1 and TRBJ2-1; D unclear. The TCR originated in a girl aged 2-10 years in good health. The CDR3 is CSVDDGTYNEQFF. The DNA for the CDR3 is TGCAGCGTTGATGACGGAACCTACAATGAGCAGTTCTTC.